This record covers a single T cell receptor beta chain. The antigen is unknown. This entry is derived from a study of a mutant IDH1 vaccine in newly diagnosed glioma. Only in-frame clones appear in the TCRdb table, and some are missing; sequencing was by immunoSEQ multiplex PCR. The sample lists about 94,000 clones; 89% were seen once. Germline CDR1 is SGHTA and CDR2 is FQGNSA. The trim removed 1 base at V and 13 bases at J, leaving 8 bases unmatched. The CDR3 totals 15 residues. Time point here: week 47, end of study. Doses of 300 ug of mutant IDH1 20-mer peptide were given with topical imiquimod. The sequencing used PBMCs, collected from a glioma patient whose treatment included an IDH1 peptide vaccine. This sequence joins TRBV7-2 and TRBJ2-1, with 12 bases aligning to TRBD2. The sequence came from a woman aged 45-65 years with glioma. The CDR3 reads CASSLEGLAGLNQFF. In DNA form, the CDR3 reads TGTGCCAGCAGCTTAGAGGGACTAGCGGGCCTCAATCAGTTCTTC.